The T cell receptor (beta chain) described here comes from a study of T-cell memory formation after mild COVID-19. Looking at the study overall: Clusters of TCRs were largely donor specific. Whole-study results and caveats: Clones that got smaller from day 15 to 85 had even CD4/CD8, while clones growing later tipped toward CD4+. Some clones that responded were present in memory (sampled pre-infection), which suggests cross-reactive memory joined.

In TCRdb, the 5' RACE reads were re-called with MiXCR into one record per CDR3 protein. Of about 350,000 distinct CDR3 sequences listed, approximately 15% were seen once; the top ten hold 20% to 25%. This clonotype has more than one count but fewer than ten. As yet, its antigen is unknown. CDR1 and CDR2 from the germline V gene are DFQATT and SNEGSKA (reference sequence). The CDR3 runs 13 residues. Trimming took 6 bases from V and 3 from J, leaving 13 bases between them. The receptor comes from a man in his late teens or twenties who had mild COVID-19 (a few samples of this study predate the infection). Cell type and time point are not known. The sequencing sample was made of PBMCs or a T cell subset sorted from them (not recorded which). The V gene is TRBV20-1, the J gene TRBJ2-3; unclear D gene. The CDR3 reads CSAQPWRTDTQYF. The CDR3 bases are TGCAGTGCCCAGCCCTGGCGAACAGATACGCAGTATTTT.